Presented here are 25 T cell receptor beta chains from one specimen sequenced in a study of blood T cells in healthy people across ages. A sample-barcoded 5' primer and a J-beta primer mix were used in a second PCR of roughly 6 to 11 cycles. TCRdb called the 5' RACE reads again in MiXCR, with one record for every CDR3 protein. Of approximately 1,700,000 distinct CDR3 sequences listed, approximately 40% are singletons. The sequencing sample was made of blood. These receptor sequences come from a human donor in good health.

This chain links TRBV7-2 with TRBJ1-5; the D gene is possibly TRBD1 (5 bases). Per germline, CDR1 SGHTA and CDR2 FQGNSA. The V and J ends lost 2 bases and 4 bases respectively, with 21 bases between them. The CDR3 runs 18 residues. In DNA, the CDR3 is TGTGCCAGCAGCTTACGGAGACACGGGACTCTCGAGAATCAGCCCCAGCATTTT. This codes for CASSLRRHGTLENQPQHF.

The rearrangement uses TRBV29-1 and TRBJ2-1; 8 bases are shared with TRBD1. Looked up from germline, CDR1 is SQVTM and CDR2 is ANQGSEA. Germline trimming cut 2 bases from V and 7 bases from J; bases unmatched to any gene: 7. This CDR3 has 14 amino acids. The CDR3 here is CSVELRQGPNEQFF. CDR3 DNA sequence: TGCAGCGTTGAATTGCGACAGGGGCCGAATGAGCAGTTCTTC.

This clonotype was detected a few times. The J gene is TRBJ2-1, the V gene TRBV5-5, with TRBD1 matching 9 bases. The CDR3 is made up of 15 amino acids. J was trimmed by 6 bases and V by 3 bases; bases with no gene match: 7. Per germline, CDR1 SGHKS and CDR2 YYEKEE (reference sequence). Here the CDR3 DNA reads TGTGCCAGCAGCTCCGGGACAGGGTTTACCAATGAGCAGTTCTTC. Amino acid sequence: CASSSGTGFTNEQFF.

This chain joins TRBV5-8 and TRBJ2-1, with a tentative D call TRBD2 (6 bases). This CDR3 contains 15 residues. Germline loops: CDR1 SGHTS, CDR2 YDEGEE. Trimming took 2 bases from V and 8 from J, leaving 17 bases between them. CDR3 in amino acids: CASSLTGVGADEQFF. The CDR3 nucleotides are TGTGCCAGCAGCTTAACGGGAGTAGGCGCTGATGAGCAGTTCTTC.

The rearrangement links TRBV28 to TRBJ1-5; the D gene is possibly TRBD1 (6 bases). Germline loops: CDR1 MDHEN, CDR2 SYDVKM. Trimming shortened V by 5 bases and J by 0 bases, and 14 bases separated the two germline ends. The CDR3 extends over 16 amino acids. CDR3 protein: CASSLWTDASNQPQHF. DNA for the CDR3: TGTGCCAGCAGTCTGTGGACAGACGCTAGCAATCAGCCCCAGCATTTT.

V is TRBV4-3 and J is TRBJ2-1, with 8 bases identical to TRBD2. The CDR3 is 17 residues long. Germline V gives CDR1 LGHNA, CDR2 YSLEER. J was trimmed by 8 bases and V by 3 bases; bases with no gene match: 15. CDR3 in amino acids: CASSQVPPGGEGHEQFF. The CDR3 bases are TGCGCCAGCAGCCAGGTGCCCCCCGGGGGGGAGGGGCATGAGCAGTTCTTC.

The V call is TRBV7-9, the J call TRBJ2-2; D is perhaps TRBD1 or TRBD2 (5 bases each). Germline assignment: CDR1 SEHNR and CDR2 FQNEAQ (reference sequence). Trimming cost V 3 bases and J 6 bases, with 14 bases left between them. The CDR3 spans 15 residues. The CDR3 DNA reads TGTGCCAGCAGCTTTATCTGGGACGGTCCCGGGGAGCTGTTTTTT. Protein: CASSFIWDGPGELFF.

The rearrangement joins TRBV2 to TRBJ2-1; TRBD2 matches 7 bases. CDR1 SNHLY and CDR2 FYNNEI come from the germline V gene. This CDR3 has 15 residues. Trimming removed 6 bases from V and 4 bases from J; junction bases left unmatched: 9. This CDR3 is CASREPLGGYNEQFF. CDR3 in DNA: TGTGCCAGCAGGGAGCCCCTGGGAGGGTACAATGAGCAGTTCTTC.

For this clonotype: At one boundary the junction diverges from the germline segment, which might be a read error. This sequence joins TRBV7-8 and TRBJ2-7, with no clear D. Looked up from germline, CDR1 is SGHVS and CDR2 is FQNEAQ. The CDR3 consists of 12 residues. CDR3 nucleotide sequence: TGTGTCAGCAGCCGGAATGTCGGCGAGCAGTACTTC. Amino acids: CVSSRNVGEQYF.

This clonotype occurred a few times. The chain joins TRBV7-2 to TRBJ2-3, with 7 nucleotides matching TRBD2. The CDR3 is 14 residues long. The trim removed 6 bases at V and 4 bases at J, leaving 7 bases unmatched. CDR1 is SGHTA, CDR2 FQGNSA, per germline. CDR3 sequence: CASRIAGDADTQYF. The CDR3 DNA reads TGTGCCAGCAGAATAGCGGGCGACGCAGATACGCAGTATTTT.

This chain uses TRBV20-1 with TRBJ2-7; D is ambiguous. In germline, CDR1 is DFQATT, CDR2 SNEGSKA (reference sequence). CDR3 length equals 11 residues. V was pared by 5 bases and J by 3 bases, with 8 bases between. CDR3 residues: CSALTDYEQYF. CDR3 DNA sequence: TGCAGTGCTCTTACAGACTACGAGCAGTACTTC.

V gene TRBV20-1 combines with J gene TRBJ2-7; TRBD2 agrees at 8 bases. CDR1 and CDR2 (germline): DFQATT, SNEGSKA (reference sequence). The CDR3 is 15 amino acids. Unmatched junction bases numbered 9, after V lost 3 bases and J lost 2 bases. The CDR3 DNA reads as TGCAGTGCTAGTAGCGGGGAGAGAAACACCTACGAGCAGTACTTC. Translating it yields CSASSGERNTYEQYF.

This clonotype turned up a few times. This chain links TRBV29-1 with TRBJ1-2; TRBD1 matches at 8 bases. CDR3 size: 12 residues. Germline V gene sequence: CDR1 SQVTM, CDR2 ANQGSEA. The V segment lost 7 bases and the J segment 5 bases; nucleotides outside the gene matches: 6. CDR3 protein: CSAADRVYGYTF. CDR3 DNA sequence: TGCAGCGCCGCGGACAGGGTATATGGCTACACCTTC.

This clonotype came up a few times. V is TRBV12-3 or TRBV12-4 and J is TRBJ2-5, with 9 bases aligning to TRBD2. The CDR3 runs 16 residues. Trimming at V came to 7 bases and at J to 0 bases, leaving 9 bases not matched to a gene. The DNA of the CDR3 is TGTGCCAGCACCGGTGAGACTAGCGGTAACCAAGAGACCCAGTACTTC. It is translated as CASTGETSGNQETQYF.

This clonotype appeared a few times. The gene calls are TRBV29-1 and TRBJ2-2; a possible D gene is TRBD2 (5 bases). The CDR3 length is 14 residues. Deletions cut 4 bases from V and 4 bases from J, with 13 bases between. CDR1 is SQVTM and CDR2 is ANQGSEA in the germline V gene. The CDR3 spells CSVAPGRGTGELFF. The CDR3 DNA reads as TGCAGCGTTGCTCCGGGGAGAGGCACCGGGGAGCTGTTTTTT.

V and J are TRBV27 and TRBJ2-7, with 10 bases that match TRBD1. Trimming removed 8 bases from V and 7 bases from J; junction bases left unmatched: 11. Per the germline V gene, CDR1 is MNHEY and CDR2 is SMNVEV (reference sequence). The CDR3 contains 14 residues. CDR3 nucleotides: TGTGCCAGCGGAAAGGGACAGGGGTGGGCTGAGCAGTACTTC. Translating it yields CASGKGQGWAEQYF.

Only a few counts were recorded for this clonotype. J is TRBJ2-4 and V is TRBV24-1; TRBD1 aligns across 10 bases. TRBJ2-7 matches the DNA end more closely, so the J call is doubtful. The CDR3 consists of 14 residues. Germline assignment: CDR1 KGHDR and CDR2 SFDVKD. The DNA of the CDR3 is TGTGCCACCAGTGATGCCGGGACAGGGGACGAGCAGTACTTC. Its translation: CATSDAGTGDEQYF.

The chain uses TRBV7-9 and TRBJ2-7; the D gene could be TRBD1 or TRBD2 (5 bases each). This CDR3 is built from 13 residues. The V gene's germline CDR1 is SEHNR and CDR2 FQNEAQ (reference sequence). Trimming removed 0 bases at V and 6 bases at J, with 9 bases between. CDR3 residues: CASSLAEGTEQYF. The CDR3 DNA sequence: TGTGCCAGCAGCTTAGCGGAAGGGACCGAGCAGTACTTC.

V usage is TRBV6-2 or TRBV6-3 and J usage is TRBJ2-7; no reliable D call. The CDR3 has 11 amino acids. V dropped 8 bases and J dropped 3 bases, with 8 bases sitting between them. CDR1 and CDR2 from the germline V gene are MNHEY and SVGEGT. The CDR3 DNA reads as TGTGCCAGCTTAACCCTCTACGAGCAGTACTTC. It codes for CASLTLYEQYF.

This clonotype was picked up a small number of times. The CDR3: CASSRAGQGYNEQFF. For the CDR3, the DNA is TGCGCCAGCAGCCGGGCGGGACAGGGATACAATGAGCAGTTCTTC. The chain joins TRBV5-1 to TRBJ2-1; TRBD1 matches at 9 bases. In germline, CDR1 is SGHRS, CDR2 YFSETQ. Losses at the gene ends were 4 bases for V and 4 bases for J; bases not matched to a gene: 6. CDR3 length equals 15 residues.

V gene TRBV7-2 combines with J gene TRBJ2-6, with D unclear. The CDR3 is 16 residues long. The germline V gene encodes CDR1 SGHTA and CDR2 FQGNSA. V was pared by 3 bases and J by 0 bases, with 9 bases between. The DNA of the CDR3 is TGTGCCAGCAGCTTTAATTCCGGCTCTGGGGCCAACGTCCTGACTTTC. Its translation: CASSFNSGSGANVLTF. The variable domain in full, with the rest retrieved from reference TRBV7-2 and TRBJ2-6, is GAGVSQSPSNKVTEKGKDVELRCDPISGHTALYWYRQSLGQGLEFLIYFQGNSAPDKSGLPSDRFSAERTGGSVSTLTIQRTQQEDSAVYLCASSFNSGSGANVLTFGAGSRLTVL.

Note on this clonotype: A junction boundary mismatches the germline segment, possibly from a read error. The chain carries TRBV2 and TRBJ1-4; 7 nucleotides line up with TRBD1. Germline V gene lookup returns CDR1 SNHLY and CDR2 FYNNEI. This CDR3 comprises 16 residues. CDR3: CASSEGSRGREEKLFF. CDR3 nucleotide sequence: TGTGCCAGCAGTGAAGGTTCGAGGGGGCGAGAAGAAAAGCTGTTTTTT.

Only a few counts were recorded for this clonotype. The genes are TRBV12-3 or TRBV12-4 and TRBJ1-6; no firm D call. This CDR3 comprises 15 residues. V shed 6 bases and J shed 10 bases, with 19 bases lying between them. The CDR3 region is CASSAGSSLSSPLHF. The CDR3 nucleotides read TGTGCCAGCAGCGCCGGGAGCTCCCTCAGCTCACCCCTCCACTTT.

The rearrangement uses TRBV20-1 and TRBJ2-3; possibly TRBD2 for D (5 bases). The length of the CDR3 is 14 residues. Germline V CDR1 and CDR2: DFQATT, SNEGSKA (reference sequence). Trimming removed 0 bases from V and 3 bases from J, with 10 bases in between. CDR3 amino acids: CSARDPPGTDTQYF. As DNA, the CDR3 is TGCAGTGCTAGAGATCCCCCGGGAACAGATACGCAGTATTTT.

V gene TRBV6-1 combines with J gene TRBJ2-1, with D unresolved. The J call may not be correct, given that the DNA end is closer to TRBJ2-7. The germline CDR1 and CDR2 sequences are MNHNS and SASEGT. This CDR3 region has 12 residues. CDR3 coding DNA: TGTGCCAGCAGGGCGCCCTACAATGAGCAGTACTTC. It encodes CASRAPYNEQYF.